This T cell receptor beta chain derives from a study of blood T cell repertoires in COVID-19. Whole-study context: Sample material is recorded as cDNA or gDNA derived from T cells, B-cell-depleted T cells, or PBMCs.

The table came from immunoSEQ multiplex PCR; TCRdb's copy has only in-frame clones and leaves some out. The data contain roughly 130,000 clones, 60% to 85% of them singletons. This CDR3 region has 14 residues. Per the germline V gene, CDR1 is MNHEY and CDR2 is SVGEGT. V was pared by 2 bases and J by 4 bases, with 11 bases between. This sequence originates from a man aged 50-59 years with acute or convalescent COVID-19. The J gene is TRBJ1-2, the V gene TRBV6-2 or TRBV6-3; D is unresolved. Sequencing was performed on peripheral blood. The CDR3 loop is CASSYPGVAYGYTF. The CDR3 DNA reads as TGTGCCAGCAGTTACCCCGGGGTAGCCTATGGCTACACCTTC.